The T cell receptor beta chain described here comes from a study of T cell repertoires and leukemia-associated antigens (dated by TCRdb to 2018 to 2020). Turning to the overall study: About 5.1 to 6.6 million read pairs and roughly 3.3 to 5.0 million effective reads were obtained per sample, with some 16 million effective reads obtained overall. The study aimed to identify which antigen a TCR Vbeta21 clone previously found in CML patients recognizes, using in vitro peptide stimulation of healthy T cells.

With regard to this clonotype: Its cognate antigen has yet to be identified. As the CDR3 is not closed by the conserved phenylalanine or tryptophan, this likely results from a read error. The limits of the CDR3 on the DNA are not certain, so only TCRdb's listed CDR3 is given.

The study at large found these results: Across the four groups, there were no significant differences in the numbers of Vbeta genes (approximately 66), Jbeta genes (roughly 15), VDJ rearrangements, or unique CDR3s. Direct testing of the expanded clones' antigen specificity and function was not done, and further investigation was required.

The CDR3 comprises 8 residues, both ends counted. As a first step, CD3+ T cells were rested overnight at 2.5 million to 3 million cells/mL in RPMI 1640 lacking fetal bovine serum. Following the manufacturer's instructions, MACS immunomagnetic beads were used to pull CD3+ T cells out of the PBMCs. Total RNA was extracted from the cultured T cells with TRIzol reagent. 5' rapid amplification of cDNA ends (5'RACE) was used to amplify TCRbeta libraries from RNA. Before sequencing, Qubit, an Agilent instrument, and quantitative PCR were used to check library concentration and integrity. Sequencing of qualified libraries was performed on Illumina HiSeq or MiSeq by a commercial service provider. The paper's data handling went like this. TCR sequences in each sample were identified using MiXCR version 1.8.2. To qualify, a clone needed a CDR3 longer than four amino acids, an in-frame nucleotide length, and no stop codon. An effective read was defined as a read containing the complete CDR3 structure. RT-PCR with 24 Vbeta primers, GeneScan spectratyping, and Sanger sequencing were used to validate the expanded clones. TCRdb reworked the public reads: Q25 trimming with fastp, MiXCR clone assembly, productive beta chains retained. Merged by CDR3 protein, the rows form single entries marked with the most common genes and DNA. The V and J calls, along with clone size, are taken from TCRdb and not from the paper's own processing. Counted in this sample were about 15,000 distinct CDR3 sequences; more than 30% of them appeared once. Jointly, the top ten make up about 9.3% of the sample.

The chain was built from TRBV21-1 and TRBJ1-1. TRBV21-1 is annotated as a pseudogene. The sequence was obtained from a female donor in good health. The material sequenced was CD3+ T cells sorted from blood and cultured. CDR3 protein: CASSKARL.